This T cell receptor beta chain derives from a study of blood T cell repertoires in COVID-19 (TCRdb year 2020). Describing the broader study: The collaborator samples originated in the United States, Italy and Spain and spanned the acute and convalescent phases of COVID-19. The repertoires were released in a freely available public database intended as a resource for research on the immune response to SARS-CoV-2. The samples were drawn from the first 160 participants of the ongoing ImmuneRACE study and from 950 to 1,500 subjects provided by 6 global collaborators. Nearly every sample came with metadata listing a de-identified subject ID, COVID-19 status, age in years and sex. The dataset comprised deeply sampled blood TCRbeta repertoires from subjects exposed to, actively infected with, or recovered from COVID-19. Where available, HLA class I and class II types were obtained from metadata supplied by the sample provider rather than from assay-based typing. The prospective study material was composed of cDNA or gDNA derived from T cells, B-cell-depleted T cells, or PBMCs.

The investigation overall reported the following: Clinical and demographic metadata were provided uncurated, with the amount varying by source and participant.

In the prospective study, participants were roughly 18 to 90 years old, resided in fewer than 25 geographic areas of the United States, and were enrolled through a virtual design. Cohort assignment in the prospective study relied on participant-reported clinical history from a screening survey and a study questionnaire. Recovered participants in ImmuneRACE Cohort 3 were defined as having two consecutive negative NP/OP PCR tests, clearance from a healthcare professional, or resolution of symptoms. Mobile phlebotomists in the prospective study collected whole blood, serum and a nasopharyngeal or oropharyngeal swab from every participant. Prospective study participants could optionally give additional blood draws and questionnaires over an approximately 2-month period. Before DNA extraction, prospective study blood samples were shipped either frozen or at room temperature. Trimming removed 0 bases from V and 8 bases from J, leaving 8 bases between the germline ends. Via the germline V gene, CDR1 is MNHEY and CDR2 SVGAGI. From the cysteine up to the phenylalanine, the CDR3 has a length of 13 residues. CDR3 DNA only is kept here, 39 bases in frame from base 1.

TCRbeta CDR3 regions were amplified from genomic DNA using the immunoSEQ Assay, a bias-controlled multiplex PCR. Per the original workflow: Within the assay, amplification of reference gene primers was used to estimate how many nucleated cells each sample contained. Sequence reads were collapsed and filtered to measure the absolute abundance of every unique TCRbeta CDR3 rearrangement. Productive Simpson clonality was computed per sample as the square root of Simpson's diversity index over productive rearrangements. TCRdb re-hosts the immuneACCESS table, in-frame sequences only. Its copies lack some clones; in the studies checked, an unresolved V gene accounts for under half of them, and the cause for the rest is not known. Clone size and V and J calls were adopted from that table, with D and trimming inferred from the DNA. For this sample there are approximately 330,000 clones; around nine tenths appear just once. Jointly, the top ten make up roughly a tenth of the sample.

Worth noting for this clone: No antigen is known for it. Per-base quality was not reported, and no clone a single base away is much larger than it. This same CDR3 is encoded by further DNA sequences in the sample.

This sequence originates from a woman between 25 and 40 years old who had recovered from COVID-19. Sequenced material: PBMCs or T cells enriched from blood (not recorded which). Here the chain combines TRBV6-5 and TRBJ2-1, with a tentative D gene TRBD1 over 6 matching bases. CDR3 protein: CASSYSRGHEQFF. Here is the DNA: TGTGCCAGCAGTTACTCCAGGGGACATGAGCAGTTCTTC.